This TCR beta chain was sequenced during a study of T cells after yellow fever vaccination. TCRdb called the 5' RACE reads again in MiXCR, with one record for every CDR3 protein. The data show over 300,000 distinct CDR3 sequences, with about 4% seen just once and 20% to 25% held by the top ten. This clonotype was picked up many times. CDR1 and CDR2 from the germline V gene are KGHSH and LQKENI. The V segment lost 3 bases and the J segment 3 bases; nucleotides outside the gene matches: 12. The CDR3 runs 19 residues. This chain uses TRBV18 with TRBJ2-1, with 12 nucleotides matching TRBD2. The TCR was taken from a man between 18 and 29 years old who received the YFV17D yellow fever vaccine. The sequencing here drew on PBMCs, taken 5 days after the yellow fever booster vaccination. DNA of the CDR3: TGTGCCAGCTCACCCCGTGAACTAGCGGGGGGCAACTTCTACAATGAGCAGTTCTTC. Translation gives CASSPRELAGGNFYNEQFF.